These 32 T cell receptor beta chains were all obtained from the same sample, sequenced in a study of cytomegalovirus exposure and HLA in healthy donors. The PCR contained 60 Vbeta and 13 Jbeta primers. Sequencing was performed with immunoSEQ multiplex PCR; in TCRdb, only in-frame clones are kept and a portion is missing. The sample lists about 140,000 clones; approximately 72% were seen once. Sequenced material: PBMCs. Source of these receptors: a woman aged 60-75 years in good health and CMV-seronegative.

The gene calls are TRBV7-9 and TRBJ2-7; 9 nucleotides line up with TRBD1. This CDR3 is built from 14 residues. V lost 1 base, J lost 3 bases, and 1 base stayed unmatched. Germline V gene data show CDR1 as SEHNR and CDR2 as FQNEAQ (reference sequence). CDR3 coding DNA: TGTGCCAGCAGCTTAGGGACAGGGGTCTACGAGCAGTACTTC. Translation gives CASSLGTGVYEQYF.

This chain uses TRBV27 with TRBJ2-7; D remains unclear. This CDR3 contains 13 residues. From germline, CDR1 is MNHEY and CDR2 SMNVEV (reference sequence). Trimming removed 4 bases at V and 3 bases at J, with 10 bases between. The DNA for the CDR3 is TGTGCCAGCAGTTACCACAATTACTACGAGCAGTACTTC. The encoded protein is CASSYHNYYEQYF.

The chain links TRBV7-8 to TRBJ2-2, with unresolved D. Germline V lookup: CDR1 SGHVS, CDR2 FQNEAQ. The V end was cut by 5 bases, the J end by 2 bases, with 6 bases between. CDR3 length: 13 amino acids. The CDR3 reads CASSVTNTGELFF. CDR3 DNA sequence: TGTGCCAGCAGCGTGACAAACACCGGGGAGCTGTTTTTT.

The chain joins TRBV28 to TRBJ1-2, with 7 bases aligning to TRBD1. CDR3 length: 14 residues. V was clipped by 7 bases and J by 1 base; unmatched bases: 6. Germline CDR1 and CDR2: MDHEN and SYDVKM. CDR3 DNA: TGTGCCAGCACCCTATCAGGGGGTAACTATGGCTACACCTTC. This gives the protein CASTLSGGNYGYTF.

The V call is TRBV29-1, the J call TRBJ1-2, with D perhaps matching TRBD1 (6 bases). The V gene lost 7 bases and the J gene lost 5 bases, with 11 bases spanning the gap. This CDR3 is built from 11 residues. Per germline, CDR1 SQVTM and CDR2 ANQGSEA. The CDR3 coding sequence is TGCAGCGGGGCCACAGGGTATGGCTACACCTTC. It is translated as CSGATGYGYTF.

This clone has a handful of counts. The chain uses TRBV23-1 and TRBJ2-7; no definite D call. TRBV23-1 is treated as an ORF (open reading frame) with a function not yet certain. Trimming removed 3 bases at V and 0 bases at J, with 18 bases between. The CDR3 covers 17 residues. CDR3 nucleotides: TGCGCCAGCAGTCACCGTCCCGCGTGCTTGAGCTCCTACGAGCAGTACTTC. It codes for CASSHRPACLSSYEQYF.

The sample holds a few counts of this clone. The rearrangement uses TRBV27 and TRBJ2-2; TRBD2 might be the D (6 bases). V was shortened by 2 bases and J by 1 base, with 8 bases between the two germline ends. The CDR3 runs to 15 residues. Germline-derived CDR1 and CDR2 are MNHEY and SMNVEV (reference sequence). The CDR3 region has the DNA TGTGCCAGCAGTTTAGGTAGCGGGAACACCGGGGAGCTGTTTTTT. Translating gives CASSLGSGNTGELFF.

The chain couples TRBV5-1 to TRBJ2-3; TRBD2 matches 10 bases. From germline, CDR1 is SGHRS and CDR2 YFSETQ. V gave up 4 bases and J gave up 4 bases; unmatched junction bases: 12. The CDR3 has 17 amino acids. CDR3 loop: CASSRGASGGVADTQYF. For the CDR3, the DNA is TGCGCCAGCAGCAGGGGGGCCAGCGGGGGGGTTGCAGATACGCAGTATTTT.

V usage is TRBV2 and J usage is TRBJ1-5; TRBD1 is a possible D gene (6 bases). Germline V gene data show CDR1 as SNHLY and CDR2 as FYNNEI. The CDR3 is made up of 14 amino acids. V dropped 1 base and J dropped 6 bases, with 10 bases sitting between them. This chain's CDR3 is CASSEGGLGQPQHF. CDR3 DNA sequence: TGTGCCAGCAGTGAAGGGGGGCTGGGTCAGCCCCAGCATTTT.

The rearrangement joins TRBV5-1 to TRBJ2-2, with TRBD2 matching 9 bases. Looked up from germline, CDR1 is SGHRS and CDR2 is YFSETQ. The CDR3 extends over 17 amino acids. With V trimmed by 1 base and J by 0 bases, 4 bases remained unmatched. The CDR3 DNA follows: TGCGCCAGCAGCTTGAGAAGCGGGGGGACGAACACCGGGGAGCTGTTTTTT. Translating it yields CASSLRSGGTNTGELFF.

Only one count was recorded for this clone. The chain carries TRBV12-5 and TRBJ2-1, with TRBD2 as a possible D gene (7 bases). Trimming stripped 4 bases from V and 8 bases from J, with 21 bases between. Looked up from germline, CDR1 is LGHNT and CDR2 is FRNRAP. The CDR3 is made up of 16 amino acids. The CDR3 region has the DNA TGTGCTAGTGGTTATTTTATTGGACCCGGGGGGCATGAGCAGTTCTTC. It is translated as CASGYFIGPGGHEQFF.

This clone was detected only once. The V gene is TRBV5-1, the J gene TRBJ2-7; 9 nucleotides match TRBD2. CDR3 length: 16 amino acids. Looked up from germline, CDR1 is SGHRS and CDR2 is YFSETQ. V lost 3 bases, J lost 1 base, and 8 bases stayed unmatched. CDR3 sequence reads: CASSSGGRGGSYEQYF. CDR3 nucleotide sequence: TGCGCCAGCAGCTCAGGCGGGCGGGGGGGATCCTACGAGCAGTACTTC.

The rearrangement uses TRBV2 and TRBJ2-7; unclear D gene. Germline CDR1 and CDR2: SNHLY and FYNNEI. Trimming stripped 7 bases from V and 7 bases from J, with 17 bases between. This CDR3 comprises 13 residues. The CDR3 spells CASTPPGFGEQYF. CDR3 DNA: TGTGCCAGCACGCCCCCGGGTTTCGGGGAGCAGTACTTC.

The gene calls are TRBV5-8 and TRBJ2-5; 11 bases map to TRBD2. The V and J ends lost 3 bases and 5 bases, in that order; junction bases with no gene match: 9. CDR3 size: 16 residues. Germline values: CDR1 SGHTS, CDR2 YDEGEE. In DNA, the CDR3 is TGTGCCAGCAGCTCGGCGGGAGGACTAGCGGGCGAGACCCAGTACTTC. Its translation is CASSSAGGLAGETQYF.

This chain links TRBV5-4 with TRBJ1-2; D might be TRBD1 (5 bases). Germline CDR1 and CDR2: SGHNT and YYREEE (reference sequence). This CDR3 region has 14 residues. V shed 2 bases and J shed 2 bases, with 10 bases lying between them. CDR3 sequence reads: CASSFVGGNYGYTF. CDR3 nucleotides: TGTGCCAGCAGCTTTGTGGGGGGGAACTATGGCTACACCTTC. Supplemented by reference TRBV5-4 and TRBJ1-2, the full variable domain reads ETGVTQSPTHLIKTRGQQVTLRCSSQSGHNTVSWYQQALGQGPQFIFQYYREEENGRGNFPPRFSGLQFPNYSSELNVNALELDDSALYLCASSFVGGNYGYTFGSGTRLTVV.

The CDR3 nucleotides are TGTGCCAGCAGTGAGGCACAGATTGGAAGCTCACCCCTCCACTTT. It encodes CASSEAQIGSSPLHF. The chain uses TRBV6-1 and TRBJ1-6; D ambiguous. V was pared by 3 bases and J by 10 bases, with 16 bases between. This CDR3 is built from 15 residues. Per the germline V gene, CDR1 is MNHNS and CDR2 is SASEGT.

The J gene is TRBJ1-2, the V gene TRBV5-3; 9 bases line up with TRBD1. TRBV5-3 belongs to the ORF category, with a function that is uncertain. With V trimmed by 0 bases and J by 2 bases, 8 bases remained unmatched. The CDR3 contains 17 residues. CDR3 residues: CARSLGGDRGKNYGYTF. DNA of the CDR3: TGTGCCAGAAGCTTGGGGGGTGACAGGGGGAAAAACTATGGCTACACCTTC.

This chain links TRBV19 with TRBJ2-1; D gene unclear. Per the germline V gene, CDR1 is LNHDA and CDR2 is SQIVND (reference sequence). The germline V and J ends were trimmed by 1 base and 0 bases, with 10 bases remaining between them. The CDR3 is 16 residues long. In DNA, the CDR3 is TGTGCCAGTAGTATAGGGGCAGGCCGCTCCTACAATGAGCAGTTCTTC. Its translation is CASSIGAGRSYNEQFF. Full variable domain (rest looked up from reference TRBV19 and TRBJ2-1): DGGITQSPKYLFRKEGQNVTLSCEQNLNHDAMYWYRQDPGQGLRLIYYSQIVNDFQKGDIAEGYSVSREKKESFPLTVTSAQKNPTAFYLCASSIGAGRSYNEQFFGPGTRLTVL.

This chain joins TRBV5-4 and TRBJ1-2; TRBD1 aligns across 11 bases. Trimming removed 3 bases from V and 8 bases from J; junction bases left unmatched: 9. CDR3 length: 15 amino acids. Germline lookup yields CDR1 SGHNT and CDR2 YYREEE (reference sequence). CDR3 loop: CASSSGQGGLEGYTF. The CDR3 nucleotides are TGTGCCAGCAGCTCGGGACAGGGGGGTCTAGAAGGCTACACCTTC.

The rearrangement joins TRBV4-2 to TRBJ2-7; no reliable D call. CDR3 length: 15 amino acids. The V end lost 4 bases, the J end lost 0 bases, and 13 bases lay between the germline ends. Germline V CDR1 and CDR2: LGHNA, YNFKEQ. This CDR3 is CASSRLGTGSYEQYF. The CDR3 DNA is TGTGCCAGCAGCCGCCTTGGTACGGGCTCCTACGAGCAGTACTTC.

The V call is TRBV11-3, the J call TRBJ1-1, with a possible D match to TRBD1 (6 bases). V dropped 3 bases and J dropped 1 base, with 9 bases sitting between them. Germline V gives CDR1 SGHNT, CDR2 YENEEA. CDR3 size: 14 residues. CDR3 in DNA: TGTGCCAGCAGCTTGGGGGGGGCGAACACTGAAGCTTTCTTT. It encodes CASSLGGANTEAFF.

This clone has a handful of counts. The CDR3: CASSEPRTGNTIYF. Here the CDR3 DNA reads TGTGCCAGCAGTGAACCCAGAACGGGAAACACCATATATTTT. J is TRBJ1-3 and V is TRBV25-1; the D is unclear. V was trimmed by 2 bases and J by 4 bases, leaving 9 bases between them. This CDR3 is 14 amino acids long. Germline V gives CDR1 MGHDK, CDR2 SYGVNS.

The sample holds a few counts of this clone. V is TRBV7-3 and J is TRBJ2-1; TRBD1 agrees at 9 bases. This CDR3 region has 15 residues. CDR1 is SGHTA and CDR2 is FQGTGA in the germline V gene. The trim removed 5 bases at V and 2 bases at J, leaving 4 bases unmatched. CDR3 residues: CASSGGTGTYNEQFF. CDR3 DNA: TGTGCCAGCAGCGGAGGGACAGGGACCTACAATGAGCAGTTCTTC.

This clone came up a few times. This chain joins TRBV19 and TRBJ1-3; the D is unclear. This CDR3 comprises 15 residues. V gave up 4 bases and J gave up 3 bases, with 13 bases separating them. Germline V CDR1 and CDR2: LNHDA, SQIVND (reference sequence). The CDR3 region is CASSKLGGNGNTIYF. CDR3 bases: TGTGCCAGTAGTAAACTCGGAGGGAATGGAAACACCATATATTTT.

The CDR3 DNA follows: TGTGCCAGTAGTCCCTGGGTGGGACAGGGGGCGGGAGAGCAGTACTTC. Translated, it gives CASSPWVGQGAGEQYF. The V call is TRBV19, the J call TRBJ2-7; 12 bases are a match to TRBD1. CDR3 length equals 16 residues. Trimming cost V 5 bases and J 7 bases; bases outside gene matches: 12. The germline CDR1 and CDR2 sequences are LNHDA and SQIVND (reference sequence).

V and J are TRBV21-1 and TRBJ2-7; TRBD2, the D gene given by the table, was not confirmed from the DNA. TRBV21-1 is a listed pseudogene. CDR3 size: 14 residues. The CDR3 here is CASGRSGLVHEQYF. CDR3 DNA: TGTGCCAGCGGCCGTAGCGGGCTAGTCCACGAGCAGTACTTC.

The rearrangement links TRBV18 to TRBJ1-5; weak D call: TRBD1 (6 bases). The V end was cut by 6 bases, the J end by 5 bases, with 14 bases between. Germline assignment: CDR1 KGHSH and CDR2 LQKENI. CDR3 length: 14 amino acids. The CDR3 loop reads CASSPSPGDQPQHF. In DNA, the CDR3 is TGTGCCAGCTCCCCATCCCCAGGGGATCAGCCCCAGCATTTT.

This chain links TRBV21-1 with TRBJ2-1; TRBD2, the D gene given by the table, was not confirmed from the DNA. TRBV21-1 is a recognized pseudogene. CDR3 length: 18 amino acids. As DNA, the CDR3 is TGTGCCAGCAGCAAATCACTAGCGGGGGGGCTTTATATCCATGAGCAGTTCTTC. The encoded protein is CASSKSLAGGLYIHEQFF.

The rearrangement uses TRBV7-6 and TRBJ2-6; D gene unclear. This CDR3 contains 16 residues. The V end lost 2 bases, the J end lost 0 bases, and 8 bases lay between the germline ends. Germline CDR1 reads SGHVS; CDR2 reads FNYEAQ. The CDR3 is CASSLTVFSGANVLTF. As DNA, the CDR3 is TGTGCCAGCAGCTTAACGGTGTTCTCTGGGGCCAACGTCCTGACTTTC. The whole variable domain, remainder taken from reference TRBV7-6 and TRBJ2-6, is GAGVSQSPRYKVTKRGQDVALRCDPISGHVSLYWYRQALGQGPEFLTYFNYEAQQDKSGLPNDRFSAERPEGSISTLTIQRTEQRDSAMYRCASSLTVFSGANVLTFGAGSRLTVL.

The V gene is TRBV27, the J gene TRBJ2-7; D might be TRBD2 (6 bases). CDR1 MNHEY and CDR2 SMNVEV come from the germline V gene (reference sequence). Trimming removed 3 bases at V and 3 bases at J, with 12 bases between. The CDR3 covers 14 residues. CDR3 bases: TGTGCCAGCAGTTTTATTCTGGGAGGCTACGAGCAGTACTTC. The encoded protein is CASSFILGGYEQYF.

In DNA form, the CDR3 reads TGTGCCAGCAGCGTAGGCGGACAGGGATATGATGAGCAGTTCTTC. Its translation: CASSVGGQGYDEQFF. The chain couples TRBV9 to TRBJ2-1; TRBD1 agrees at 8 bases. The CDR3 extends over 15 amino acids. Germline CDR1 and CDR2: SGDLS and YYNGEE. The trim removed 0 bases at V and 8 bases at J, leaving 7 bases unmatched. Combining the CDR3 with reference TRBV9 and TRBJ2-1 gives the whole variable domain DSGVTQTPKHLITATGQRVTLRCSPRSGDLSVYWYQQSLDQGLQFLIQYYNGEERAKGNILERFSAQQFPDLHSELNLSSLELGDSALYFCASSVGGQGYDEQFFGPGTRLTVL.

This clone has just one count. The chain recombines TRBV2 with TRBJ2-1; 7 bases align to TRBD2. CDR1 is SNHLY and CDR2 is FYNNEI in the germline V gene. The length of the CDR3 is 16 residues. V lost 2 bases to trimming and J lost 3 bases; unmatched junction nucleotides: 7. CDR3 residues: CASSERGLVNYNEQFF. CDR3 DNA: TGTGCCAGCAGTGAAAGAGGACTAGTCAACTACAATGAGCAGTTCTTC.